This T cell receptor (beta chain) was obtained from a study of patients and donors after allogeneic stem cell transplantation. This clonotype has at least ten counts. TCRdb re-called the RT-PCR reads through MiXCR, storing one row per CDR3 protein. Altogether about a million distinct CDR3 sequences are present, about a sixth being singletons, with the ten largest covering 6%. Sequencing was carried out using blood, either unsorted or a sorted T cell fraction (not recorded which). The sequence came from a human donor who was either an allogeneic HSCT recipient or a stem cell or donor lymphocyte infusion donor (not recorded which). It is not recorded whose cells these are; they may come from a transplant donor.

Here the CDR3 reads CASSLTQTKNIQYF. The CDR3 DNA reads TGCGCCAGCAGCTTGACACAAACCAAAAACATTCAGTACTTC. The V gene is TRBV5-1, the J gene TRBJ2-4, with D uncertain. Trimming pared 1 base from V and 2 bases from J, leaving 7 bases between. CDR3 length: 14 amino acids. Germline assignment: CDR1 SGHRS and CDR2 YFSETQ. The full variable domain, in which reference TRBV5-1 and TRBJ2-4 provide the parts outside the CDR3, is KAGVTQTPRYLIKTRGQQVTLSCSPISGHRSVSWYQQTPGQGLQFLFEYFSETQRNKGNFPGRFSGRQFSNSRSEMNVSTLELGDSALYLCASSLTQTKNIQYFGAGTRLSVL.